A single sample is the source of the 5 T cell receptor beta chains below, sequenced in a study of blood T cell repertoires in COVID-19. Produced via immunoSEQ multiplex PCR; TCRdb's table is partial and in-frame only. Seen here are roughly 150,000 clones, 85% observed once, and the top ten hold more than 5%. The sequenced sample consisted of PBMCs or T cells enriched from blood (not recorded which). Receptor source: a woman in her 40s who had recovered from COVID-19.

The chain has TRBV3-1 (or the pseudogene TRBV3-2) and TRBJ2-1; D is possibly TRBD2 (6 bases). V lost 4 bases, J lost 0 bases, and 13 bases lay in between. CDR1 is LGHDT and CDR2 is YNNKEL in the germline V gene (reference sequence). The CDR3 covers 16 residues. The DNA for the CDR3 is TGTGCCAGCAGCCCGGGATTGCGGGGCTCCTACAATGAGCAGTTCTTC. This encodes CASSPGLRGSYNEQFF.

The genes are TRBV19 and TRBJ1-5; D not resolved. Germline CDR1 LNHDA, CDR2 SQIVND (reference sequence). The V gene lost 7 bases and the J gene lost 2 bases, with 18 bases spanning the gap. CDR3 length equals 16 residues. This CDR3 reads CASNSGQPYGNQPQHF. CDR3 bases: TGTGCCAGTAACTCGGGTCAGCCCTATGGCAATCAGCCCCAGCATTTT.

The V gene is TRBV11-3, the J gene TRBJ2-3; D perhaps matches TRBD1 (5 bases). Germline CDR1 reads SGHNT; CDR2 reads YENEEA. The ends were cut back, 0 bases at V and 8 bases at J, with 15 bases in the middle. The CDR3 extends over 15 amino acids. This CDR3 reads CASSLDPSRDGTQYF. CDR3 in DNA: TGTGCCAGCAGCTTAGATCCAAGCAGGGATGGTACGCAGTATTTT.

The chain couples TRBV2 to TRBJ2-1, with 9 bases aligning to TRBD2. CDR3 size: 17 residues. From germline, CDR1 is SNHLY and CDR2 FYNNEI. V gave up 4 bases and J gave up 2 bases; unmatched junction bases: 9. CDR3 sequence reads: CASSANGGRGTYNEQFF. The CDR3 nucleotides are TGTGCCAGCAGTGCTAACGGCGGGAGGGGAACCTACAATGAGCAGTTCTTC. Together with reference TRBV2 and TRBJ2-1, the CDR3 gives the full variable domain: EPEVTQTPSHQVTQMGQEVILRCVPISNHLYFYWYRQILGQKVEFLVSFYNNEISEKSEIFDDQFSVERPDGSNFTLKIRSTKLEDSAMYFCASSANGGRGTYNEQFFGPGTRLTVL.

The chain is built from TRBV12-3 or TRBV12-4 and TRBJ2-5; D unresolved. V lost 1 base, J lost 1 base, and 4 bases lay in between. The CDR3 length is 13 residues. The CDR3, as DNA: TGTGCCAGCAGTTTAGACAGCCAAGAGACCCAGTACTTC. The encoded protein is CASSLDSQETQYF.